What follows are 30 T cell receptor beta chains derived from one specimen sequenced in a study of beta chain features in type 1 diabetes. Expressed TCRB transcripts were sequenced, since all the RNA that had been isolated was reverse transcribed. Assay: immunoSEQ multiplex PCR; the TCRdb copy retains only in-frame clones and omits some. This table holds roughly 240,000 clones, 11% to 15% found once. Sequencing input: naive CD4+ T cells from blood. These receptors were collected from a middle-aged woman in good health.

The rearrangement joins TRBV19 to TRBJ1-5; possible D gene TRBD1, 5 bases. The germline V gene has CDR1 LNHDA and CDR2 SQIVND (reference sequence). The CDR3 loop spans 14 amino acids. V was shortened by 3 bases and J by 6 bases, with 12 bases between the two germline ends. CDR3 coding DNA: TGTGCCAGTAGTATCGCGGGGGAAGGTCAGCCCCAGCATTTT. Translated, it gives CASSIAGEGQPQHF.

The chain joins TRBV7-8 to TRBJ2-5; 8 bases agree with TRBD1. The germline V gene encodes CDR1 SGHVS and CDR2 FQNEAQ. V lost 1 base to trimming and J lost 3 bases; unmatched junction nucleotides: 10. The CDR3 is 17 residues long. CDR3 coding DNA: TGTGCCAGCAGCTTAGAGGGCAGGGGGCTACCAAAAGAGACCCAGTACTTC. This translates into CASSLEGRGLPKETQYF.

This clone has just one count. The chain links TRBV2 to TRBJ2-5; D ambiguous. CDR3 length: 13 amino acids. From germline, CDR1 is SNHLY and CDR2 FYNNEI. Trimming cost V 7 bases and J 5 bases, with 14 bases left between them. The CDR3 DNA reads as TGTGCCAGCATCGTTGTTAGTGTGGAGACCCAGTACTTC. This codes for CASIVVSVETQYF. Complete variable domain (other parts from reference TRBV2 and TRBJ2-5): EPEVTQTPSHQVTQMGQEVILRCVPISNHLYFYWYRQILGQKVEFLVSFYNNEISEKSEIFDDQFSVERPDGSNFTLKIRSTKLEDSAMYFCASIVVSVETQYFGPGTRLLVL.

This clone was counted a few times. This sequence joins TRBV6-8 and TRBJ1-5, with a weak D call TRBD1 (5 bases). The CDR3 totals 14 residues. V was clipped by 7 bases and J by 0 bases, with 10 bases between them. CDR1 is MNHGY and CDR2 is SAAAGT in the germline V gene. The CDR3 loop is CASKKGNSNQPQHF. The CDR3 DNA is TGTGCCAGCAAGAAGGGGAATAGCAATCAGCCCCAGCATTTT.

The chain joins TRBV29-1 to TRBJ2-5, with 13 nucleotides matching TRBD2. Germline V gene sequence: CDR1 SQVTM, CDR2 ANQGSEA. The J segment lost 4 bases and the V segment lost 4 bases, leaving 6 bases of the junction unmatched. This CDR3 has 15 amino acids. CDR3 coding DNA: TGCAGCGTTGGACGGACTAGCGGGGGCATAGAGACCCAGTACTTC. Translated: CSVGRTSGGIETQYF.

J is TRBJ1-6 and V is TRBV19, with D perhaps TRBD1 (5 bases). This CDR3 has 13 amino acids. The V and J ends lost 5 bases and 7 bases respectively, with 9 bases between them. CDR1 is LNHDA and CDR2 is SQIVND in the germline V gene (reference sequence). This chain's CDR3 is CASSQEGNSPLHF. In DNA, the CDR3 is TGTGCCAGTAGTCAGGAGGGGAATTCACCCCTCCACTTT.

This clone was counted only a few times. CDR3: CASSVGTFDSPLHF. DNA for the CDR3: TGTGCCAGCAGCGTCGGGACATTCGATTCACCCCTCCACTTT. The chain uses TRBV9 and TRBJ1-6, with D perhaps TRBD1 (6 bases). Germline values: CDR1 SGDLS, CDR2 YYNGEE. CDR3 length: 14 amino acids. V lost 2 bases and J lost 8, with 11 bases in between.

This clone was seen only a few times. The V gene is TRBV14, the J gene TRBJ2-1; the match to TRBD1 covers 7 bases. V trimming: 6 bases; J trimming: 0 bases; junction bases outside the gene matches: 14. CDR3 length equals 18 residues. Germline CDR1 is SGHDN and CDR2 is FVKESK. The CDR3 nucleotides are TGTGCCAGCAGGAAGGGCTCCGGGACAGCCCTCTCCTACAATGAGCAGTTCTTC. Its protein product is CASRKGSGTALSYNEQFF.

This clone appeared a few times. CDR3 amino acids: CASSDGPSTDTQYF. The CDR3 DNA is TGTGCCAGCAGTGACGGGCCGAGCACAGATACGCAGTATTTT. The V and J genes are TRBV6-4 and TRBJ2-3; D is uncertain. The CDR3 extends over 14 amino acids. V lost 2 bases and J lost 0, with 6 bases in between. Germline CDR1 reads MRHNA; CDR2 reads SNTAGT.

This clone was seen only a few times. The rearrangement joins TRBV7-9 to TRBJ1-5, with 7 positions matching TRBD1. CDR3 size: 18 residues. Germline assignment: CDR1 SEHNR and CDR2 FQNEAQ (reference sequence). With V trimmed by 5 bases and J by 0 bases, 13 bases remained unmatched. DNA of the CDR3: TGTGCCAGCAGCCCAAGGACAGGAGGGAATGATAGCAATCAGCCCCAGCATTTT. As protein: CASSPRTGGNDSNQPQHF.

The chain uses TRBV19 and TRBJ2-2; the D is unclear. The ends were cut back, 8 bases at V and 3 bases at J, with 16 bases in the middle. Germline V gene sequence: CDR1 LNHDA, CDR2 SQIVND (reference sequence). The CDR3 spans 15 residues. The CDR3, as DNA: TGTGCCAGTGGCTTGGGCAGGCAATACACCGGGGAGCTGTTTTTT. Translated: CASGLGRQYTGELFF.

This clone was seen once. J is TRBJ1-3 and V is TRBV9, with TRBD1 matching over 9 bases. Germline trimming cut 4 bases from V and 2 bases from J; bases unmatched to any gene: 7. The length of the CDR3 is 16 residues. The germline V gene has CDR1 SGDLS and CDR2 YYNGEE. The CDR3 region is CASSFRTGDTGNTIYF. CDR3 DNA sequence: TGTGCCAGCAGCTTCCGGACAGGGGATACTGGAAACACCATATATTTT.

The J gene is TRBJ2-1, the V gene TRBV6-5; D is unresolved. From germline, CDR1 is MNHEY and CDR2 SVGAGI. The CDR3 is made up of 12 amino acids. V lost 0 bases and J 9 bases, leaving 6 bases between the germline ends. As DNA, the CDR3 is TGTGCCAGCAGTTACTCGACTGGTGAGCAGTTCTTC. Its protein is CASSYSTGEQFF.

The chain recombines TRBV19 with TRBJ1-3; D is undetermined. The CDR3 length is 13 residues. Germline lookup yields CDR1 LNHDA and CDR2 SQIVND (reference sequence). The ends were cut back, 7 bases at V and 8 bases at J, with 15 bases in the middle. Here the CDR3 reads CASTPRYGDTIYF. CDR3 DNA sequence: TGTGCCAGTACCCCTCGATACGGGGACACCATATATTTT.

This sequence joins TRBV19 and TRBJ1-6, with D perhaps matching TRBD1 (6 bases). V shed 7 bases and J shed 11 bases, with 21 bases lying between them. Germline V gives CDR1 LNHDA, CDR2 SQIVND (reference sequence). The CDR3 has 15 residues. Here the CDR3 reads CASTSGGGNLAPLHF. CDR3 nucleotides: TGTGCCAGTACCTCGGGAGGGGGGAATTTGGCACCCCTCCACTTT.

The chain is built from TRBV29-1 and TRBJ2-7; D call uncertain. The CDR3 is made up of 11 amino acids. Trimming left V 4 bases short and J 3 bases short, with 7 bases between. CDR1 and CDR2 from the germline V gene are SQVTM and ANQGSEA. CDR3 loop: CSVAQSYEQYF. As DNA, the CDR3 is TGCAGCGTTGCACAGAGCTACGAGCAGTACTTC.

The genes are TRBV7-2 and TRBJ2-1; D gene ambiguous. This CDR3 has 13 amino acids. The germline gives CDR1 SGHTA, CDR2 FQGNSA. Trimming cost V 1 base and J 7 bases, with 8 bases left between them. CDR3 in DNA: TGTGCCAGCAGCTTAGACTATGATAATGAGCAGTTCTTC. Translated, it gives CASSLDYDNEQFF.

This chain links TRBV5-6 with TRBJ1-6; 7 nucleotides match TRBD1. CDR3 size: 15 residues. V was pared by 3 bases and J by 3 bases, with 3 bases of the junction left unmatched. CDR1 is SGHDT and CDR2 is YYEEEE in the germline V gene. The CDR3 DNA sequence: TGTGCCAGCAGCTACGGACAGGACTATAATTCACCCCTCCACTTT. Its translation is CASSYGQDYNSPLHF.

The sample holds a few counts of this clone. The DNA for the CDR3 is TGTGCCAGCAGTTACTCATGGGACAGAAATCAGCCCCAGCATTTT. It codes for CASSYSWDRNQPQHF. The rearrangement uses TRBV6-5 and TRBJ1-5; 7 bases map to TRBD1. The CDR3 contains 15 residues. Germline V CDR1 and CDR2: MNHEY, SVGAGI. After removal of 0 bases from V and 4 bases from J, the junction contained 3 bases not matched to a gene.

This clone has a handful of counts. The rearrangement links TRBV6-6 to TRBJ1-2, with no clear D. V lost 5 bases and J lost 8, with 18 bases in between. This CDR3 contains 14 residues. The germline CDR1 and CDR2 sequences are MNHNY and SVGAGI (reference sequence). CDR3 sequence reads: CASSARQVYEGYTF. The CDR3 DNA follows: TGTGCCAGCAGTGCCCGCCAGGTATACGAAGGCTACACCTTC.

The V and J genes are TRBV11-2 and TRBJ2-7; no firm D call. The CDR3 consists of 16 residues. Germline loops: CDR1 SGHAT, CDR2 FQNNGV. With 2 bases removed from V and 1 base from J, the gap between germline ends came to 15 bases. DNA of the CDR3: TGTGCCAGCAGCTTACTGCCGATGAGAGGTTCCTACGAGCAGTACTTC. Amino acids: CASSLLPMRGSYEQYF.

The chain combines TRBV19 with TRBJ1-1, with 9 bases aligning to TRBD1. Germline V gives CDR1 LNHDA, CDR2 SQIVND (reference sequence). This CDR3 contains 15 residues. The V and J ends lost 4 bases and 4 bases, in that order; junction bases with no gene match: 7. This CDR3 reads CASSTTGGFGTEAFF. The CDR3 DNA is TGTGCCAGTAGTACTACAGGGGGCTTTGGCACTGAAGCTTTCTTT.

This clone has a handful of counts. The CDR3 sequence: CAINGEPTGTEAFF. CDR3 bases: TGTGCCATCAACGGGGAACCAACAGGGACCGAAGCTTTCTTT. J is TRBJ1-1 and V is TRBV10-3; D is possibly TRBD1 (6 bases). Germline V gene data show CDR1 as ENHRY and CDR2 as SYGVKD. The V gene lost 7 bases and the J gene lost 8 bases, with 20 bases spanning the gap. CDR3 size: 14 residues.

The chain combines TRBV6-5 with TRBJ1-1; D might be TRBD1 (6 bases). The CDR3 has 14 residues. Between the trimmed V and J ends, which lost 6 bases and 8 bases, there was a span of 19 bases. Germline V lookup: CDR1 MNHEY, CDR2 SVGAGI. The CDR3 region has the DNA TGTGCCAGCAGATCCCCCCGGGACAACCAGGAAGCTTTCTTT. Translation gives CASRSPRDNQEAFF.

The chain joins TRBV5-1 to TRBJ1-1; 9 bases are shared with TRBD1. CDR1 is SGHRS and CDR2 is YFSETQ in the germline V gene. This CDR3 has 14 residues. J was trimmed by 1 base and V by 5 bases; bases with no gene match: 3. The CDR3 reads CASSPDRGNTEAFF. The CDR3 DNA sequence: TGCGCCAGCAGTCCGGACAGGGGGAACACTGAAGCTTTCTTT.

This clone occurred a few times. CDR3 nucleotide sequence: TGCGCCAGCAGCCCCAACCCAGCGGGAATAACAGATACGCAGTATTTT. Its translation is CASSPNPAGITDTQYF. The chain uses TRBV4-3 and TRBJ2-3; 7 bases agree with TRBD2. V was pared by 4 bases and J by 3 bases, with 10 bases of the junction left unmatched. There are 16 residues in the CDR3. CDR1 and CDR2 (germline): LGHNA, YSLEER.

The rearrangement links TRBV5-1 to TRBJ1-1, with D unclear. CDR1 is SGHRS and CDR2 is YFSETQ in the germline V gene. This CDR3 region has 14 residues. V was shortened by 3 bases and J by 3 bases, with 12 bases between the two germline ends. CDR3 loop: CASSSNRGYTEAFF. The CDR3 DNA sequence: TGCGCCAGCAGCTCTAACCGGGGATACACTGAAGCTTTCTTT.

This clone was counted ten times or more. J is TRBJ1-6 and V is TRBV7-9; 7 bases line up with TRBD1. The ends lost 6 bases at V and 10 bases at J; junction bases unmatched: 6. Germline V gene sequence: CDR1 SEHNR, CDR2 FQNEAQ (reference sequence). This CDR3 region has 13 residues. The CDR3 region has the DNA TGTGCCAGCAGGTGGGGGACAGCATCACCCCTCCACTTT. It specifies CASRWGTASPLHF.

This rearrangement joins TRBV5-1 to TRBJ2-1; tentative D call: TRBD2 (6 bases). The V and J ends lost 3 bases and 0 bases respectively, with 19 bases between them. The CDR3 is 18 amino acids. Germline assignment: CDR1 SGHRS and CDR2 YFSETQ. CDR3: CASSSVYHLASSYNEQFF. The CDR3 bases are TGCGCCAGCAGCTCCGTATACCACCTAGCGAGCTCCTACAATGAGCAGTTCTTC.

The J gene is TRBJ2-2, the V gene TRBV2; 9 bases align to TRBD2. The CDR3 loop spans 13 amino acids. Trimming removed 10 bases from V and 5 bases from J; junction bases left unmatched: 5. Germline-derived CDR1 and CDR2 are SNHLY and FYNNEI. The CDR3 loop reads CATSGVPTGELFF. The CDR3 bases are TGTGCCACTAGCGGGGTACCGACCGGGGAGCTGTTTTTT.